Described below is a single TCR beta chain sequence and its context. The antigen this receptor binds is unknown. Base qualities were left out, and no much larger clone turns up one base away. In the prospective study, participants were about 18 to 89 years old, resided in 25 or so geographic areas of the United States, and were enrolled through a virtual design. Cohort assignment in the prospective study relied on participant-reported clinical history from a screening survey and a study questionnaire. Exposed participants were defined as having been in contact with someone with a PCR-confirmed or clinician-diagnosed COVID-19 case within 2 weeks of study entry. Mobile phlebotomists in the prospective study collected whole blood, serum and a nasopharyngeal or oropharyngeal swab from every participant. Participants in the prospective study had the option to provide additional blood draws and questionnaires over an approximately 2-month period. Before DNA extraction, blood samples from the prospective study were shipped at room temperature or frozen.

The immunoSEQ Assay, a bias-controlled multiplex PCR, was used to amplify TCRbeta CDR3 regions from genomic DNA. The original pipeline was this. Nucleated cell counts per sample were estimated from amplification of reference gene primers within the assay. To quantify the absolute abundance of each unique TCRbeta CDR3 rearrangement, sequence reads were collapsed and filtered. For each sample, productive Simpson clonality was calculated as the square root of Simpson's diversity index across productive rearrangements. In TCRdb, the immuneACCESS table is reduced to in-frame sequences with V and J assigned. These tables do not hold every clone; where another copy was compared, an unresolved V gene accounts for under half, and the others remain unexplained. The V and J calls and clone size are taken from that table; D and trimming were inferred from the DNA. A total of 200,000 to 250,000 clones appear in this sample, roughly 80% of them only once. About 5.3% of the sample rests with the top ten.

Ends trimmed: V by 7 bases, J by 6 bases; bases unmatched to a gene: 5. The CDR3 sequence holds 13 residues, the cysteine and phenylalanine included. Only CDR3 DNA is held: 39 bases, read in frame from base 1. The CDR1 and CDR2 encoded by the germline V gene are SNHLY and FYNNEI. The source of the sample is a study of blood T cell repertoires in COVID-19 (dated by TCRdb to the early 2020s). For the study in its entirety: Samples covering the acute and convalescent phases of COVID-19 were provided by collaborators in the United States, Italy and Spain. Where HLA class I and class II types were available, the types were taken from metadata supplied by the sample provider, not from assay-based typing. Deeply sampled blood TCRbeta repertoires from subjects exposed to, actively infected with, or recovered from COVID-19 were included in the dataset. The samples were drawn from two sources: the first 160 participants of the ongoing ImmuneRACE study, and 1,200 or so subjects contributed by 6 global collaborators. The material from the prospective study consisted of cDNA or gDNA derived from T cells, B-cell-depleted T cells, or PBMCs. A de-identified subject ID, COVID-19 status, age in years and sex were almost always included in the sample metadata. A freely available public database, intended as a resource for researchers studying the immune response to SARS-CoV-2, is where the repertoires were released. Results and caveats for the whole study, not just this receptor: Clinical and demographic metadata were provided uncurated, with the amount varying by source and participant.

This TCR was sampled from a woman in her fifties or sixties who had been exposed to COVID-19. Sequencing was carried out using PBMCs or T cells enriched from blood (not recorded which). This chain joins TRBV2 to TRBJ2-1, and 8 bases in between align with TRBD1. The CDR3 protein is CASTQTGANEQFF. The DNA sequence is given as TGTGCCAGCACCCAGACAGGGGCCAATGAGCAGTTCTTC.